This TCR beta chain was captured in a study of blood T cell repertoires in COVID-19. With 3 bases clipped from V and 4 bases from J, the junction kept 4 bases outside the gene matches. This CDR3 comprises 14 residues. The germline V gene has CDR1 MGHRA and CDR2 YSYEKL. Sequenced by immunoSEQ multiplex PCR; TCRdb stores in-frame clones only, minus some. The sample lists about 130,000 clones; 86% were seen once. This sequence was found in a woman in her 70s with COVID-19, enrolled during active disease. The V call is TRBV4-1, the J call TRBJ1-1; 8 bases line up with TRBD1. The sequencing input was peripheral blood. The CDR3 nucleotides are TGCGCCAGCAGCCATCTAGACAGGGGCACTGAAGCTTTCTTT. Translation gives CASSHLDRGTEAFF.